The present entry profiles one T cell receptor beta chain with its context. The record originates from a study of blood T cell repertoires in COVID-19. Study-level background: Samples came from the United States, Italy and Spain, spanning acute and convalescent COVID-19. Sources were T cells, B-cell-depleted T cells, or PBMCs; the material itself was cDNA or gDNA.

In the source study's methods: Estimation of nucleated cell counts relied on the amplification of reference gene primers. Data came from immunoSEQ multiplex PCR; TCRdb stores just in-frame clones and leaves some out. V and J calls and clone size are those listed in that table; D and trimming were worked out from the DNA. The table lists roughly 220,000 clones, 65% to 90% of them singletons. V was shortened by 2 bases and J by 3 bases, with 6 bases between the two germline ends. The CDR3 length is 14 residues. Germline assignment: CDR1 SGHRS and CDR2 YFSETQ. Clinical histories supplied by participants themselves formed the basis of cohort assignment.

The origin of this receptor is a woman in her thirties or forties with acute COVID-19. The V and J genes are TRBV5-1 and TRBJ1-6; the D gene is possibly TRBD1 (5 bases). The sample was PBMCs or T cells enriched from blood (not recorded which). The CDR3 region has the DNA TGCGCCAGCAGCTTACAGGACTATAATTCACCCCTCCACTTT. Its protein product is CASSLQDYNSPLHF.